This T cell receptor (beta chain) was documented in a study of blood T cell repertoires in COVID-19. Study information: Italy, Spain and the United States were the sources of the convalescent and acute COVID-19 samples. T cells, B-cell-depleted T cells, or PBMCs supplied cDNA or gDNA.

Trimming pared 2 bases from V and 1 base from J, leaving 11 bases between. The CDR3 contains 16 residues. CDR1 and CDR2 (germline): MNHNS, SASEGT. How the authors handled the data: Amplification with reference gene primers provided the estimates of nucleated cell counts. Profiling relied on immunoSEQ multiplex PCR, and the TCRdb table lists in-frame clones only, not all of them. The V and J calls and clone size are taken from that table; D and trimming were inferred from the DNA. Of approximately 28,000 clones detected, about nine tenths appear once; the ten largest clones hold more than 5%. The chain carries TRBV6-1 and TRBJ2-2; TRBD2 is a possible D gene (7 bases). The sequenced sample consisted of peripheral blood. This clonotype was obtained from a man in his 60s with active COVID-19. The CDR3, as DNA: TGTGCCAGCAGTGAACGCGGGGGCTGGAACACCGGGGAGCTGTTTTTT. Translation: CASSERGGWNTGELFF.